The 3 T cell receptor beta chains below were found in one sample sequenced in a study of T cell responses to AZD1222 COVID-19 vaccine. Method: immunoSEQ multiplex PCR; TCRdb's copy keeps in-frame clones and lacks some. This sample has fewer than 110,000 clones, with about 89% found just once. The sequenced sample was peripheral blood, obtained 28 days after the second AZD1222 dose. Receptors originate from an adult who received the AZD1222 COVID-19 vaccine.

The chain recombines TRBV5-1 with TRBJ1-1, with a weak D call TRBD1 (6 bases). V was trimmed by 4 bases and J by 4 bases, leaving 17 bases between them. CDR1 SGHRS and CDR2 YFSETQ come from the germline V gene. This CDR3 contains 15 residues. CDR3 sequence: CASSIIQGTITEAFF. CDR3 coding DNA: TGCGCCAGCAGCATCATACAGGGTACCATCACTGAAGCTTTCTTT.

This clone came up a few times. CDR3 DNA sequence: TGTGCCTGGAGATCGGGGGCTGGAAACACCATATATTTT. This codes for CAWRSGAGNTIYF. The chain joins TRBV30 to TRBJ1-3, with D perhaps matching TRBD1 (5 bases). Germline V gene lookup returns CDR1 GTSNPN and CDR2 SVGIG (reference sequence). The CDR3 has 13 amino acids. Trimming removed 3 bases from V and 2 bases from J, with 8 bases in between.

The chain combines TRBV10-3 with TRBJ1-6, with D hard to call. Germline CDR1 is ENHRY and CDR2 is SYGVKD. This CDR3 comprises 13 residues. V dropped 2 bases and J dropped 9 bases, with 8 bases sitting between them. CDR3 sequence reads: CAISEPPGSPLHF. In nucleotides, the CDR3 is TGTGCCATCAGTGAGCCCCCCGGTTCACCCCTCCACTTT.